A selection of T cell receptor beta chains follows, all from one sample in a study of control samples from healthy donors and cancer patients. Clones were read by immunoSEQ multiplex PCR, and TCRdb kept only the in-frame ones, dropping some. The sample holds roughly 20,000 clones; 80% to 90% are singletons and the top ten take approximately 25%. The sequenced material came from PBMCs. These receptors were obtained from a man aged 60 to 69 with colorectal cancer. The CDR3 runs from the conserved cysteine through the conserved F or W. The D gene is left open where the match is weak. The size of a clone is reported for some rows only, either as once, few or many, or as a class for expanded clones.

.	.	TRBV24-1	TRBJ2-2	TGTGCCACCAGGAGCGGCGGGGACGGCACCGGGGAGCTGTTTTTT	CATRSGGDGTGELFF
.	.	TRBV20-1	TRBJ1-1	TGCAGTGCTAGGGACACTGAAGCTTTCTTT	CSARDTEAFF
.	.	TRBV6-2/TRBV6-3	TRBJ1-5	TGTGCCAGCAGCCGCACAGGGTCGGGTCAGCCCCAGCATTTT	CASSRTGSGQPQHF
.	TRBD2	TRBV6-4	TRBJ2-3	TGTGCCAGCAGTGATGGAGCGGGGGGGGTCACAGATACGCAGTATTTT	CASSDGAGGVTDTQYF
.	.	TRBV6-4	TRBJ2-3	TGTGCCAGCAGCTTCTCTGGGGGTACAGATACGCAGTATTTT	CASSFSGGTDTQYF
few	.	TRBV27	TRBJ2-7	TGTGCCAGCAGCCTAAGGCCGGGCGAGCAGTACTTC	CASSLRPGEQYF
.	TRBD1	TRBV2	TRBJ1-6	TGTGCCAGCAAATTGGACAGGGGGCGCGACTCACCCCTCCACTTT	CASKLDRGRDSPLHF
.	TRBD1	TRBV6-4	TRBJ2-1	TGTGCCAGCAGCCTGGGACAGGGTAACTACAATGAGCAGTTCTTC	CASSLGQGNYNEQFF
.	.	TRBV3-1/TRBV3-2	TRBJ1-3	TGTGCCAGCAGCCAAGGGTTTGGCGCCGGTTGGTATTTT	CASSQGFGAGWYF
.	.	TRBV6-5	TRBJ1-3	TGTGCCAGCAGTTACTCCCCGCGGGACACCATATATTTT	CASSYSPRDTIYF
.	.	TRBV30	TRBJ1-2	TGTGCCTGGAGTGTAGAAGCTAACTATGGCTACACCTTC	CAWSVEANYGYTF
.	.	TRBV2	TRBJ1-6	TGTGCCCGGGGGGTCTCCTATAATTCACCCCTCCACTTT	CARGVSYNSPLHF
.	.	TRBV5-1	TRBJ1-1	TGCGCCAGCAGCTCGCGCTCCATGAACACTGAAGCTTTCTTT	CASSSRSMNTEAFF
.	.	TRBV6-1	TRBJ1-2	TGTGCCAGCAGTGAAGGGCAAGGGGTAGGCTACACCTTC	CASSEGQGVGYTF
once	.	TRBV5-1	TRBJ1-1	TGCGCCAGCAGCTTGGTCCCGGGACACAACACTGAAGCTTTCTTT	CASSLVPGHNTEAFF
.	.	TRBV9	TRBJ1-2	TGTGCCAGCAGCGTGGCGTTTGGCGAGGCCGGGGGATTGGATGGCTACACCTTC	CASSVAFGEAGGLDGYTF
.	TRBD1	TRBV10-3	TRBJ2-7	TGTGCCATCAGTGAGTCGACAGGGGGCGACGAGCAGTACTTC	CAISESTGGDEQYF
.	.	TRBV19	TRBJ1-6	TGTGCCAGTAGTATGGGGCAGTCCAGGTATAATTCACCCCTCCACTTT	CASSMGQSRYNSPLHF
.	.	TRBV18	TRBJ1-6	TGTGCCAGCTCACCCAGCGGAGGGGCCAATTCACCCCTCCACTTT	CASSPSGGANSPLHF
.	.	TRBV7-9	TRBJ1-2	TGTGCCAGCAGCTTAGTTCGGCCACAGGGATACTATGGCTACACCTTC	CASSLVRPQGYYGYTF
.	TRBD2	TRBV9	TRBJ2-7	TGTGCCAGCAGCCCACCCCCGCAGCGGGGGGCCTACGAGCAGTACTTC	CASSPPPQRGAYEQYF
.	TRBD1	TRBV7-2	TRBJ2-4	TGTGCCAGCAGCTCAACCGGGACAGTCGGAAACATTCAGTACTTC	CASSSTGTVGNIQYF
once	.	TRBV6-1	TRBJ1-2	TGTGCCAGCAGTGAAAACACAGGGTTGAAGGGCTACACCTTC	CASSENTGLKGYTF
.	.	TRBV5-1	TRBJ1-5	TGCGCCAGCAGCTTCGACAGCCCCAATCAGCCCCAGCATTTT	CASSFDSPNQPQHF
.	TRBD2	TRBV5-6	TRBJ2-3	TGTGCCAGCAGCGATCAGCGGGGGCCAAGCACAGATACGCAGTATTTT	CASSDQRGPSTDTQYF